This T cell receptor beta chain was observed in a study of PD-1 blockade in classical Hodgkin lymphoma. About this clone itself: Its cognate antigen is unknown.

The trim removed 3 bases at V and 0 bases at J, leaving 7 bases unmatched. The germline V gene has CDR1 SGHVS and CDR2 FQNEAQ. The CDR3 loop spans 16 amino acids. The table came from immunoSEQ multiplex PCR; TCRdb's copy has only in-frame clones and leaves some out. The sample lists approximately 65,000 clones, around 90% occurring once. The time point here: cycle 4 day 1 (C4D1), after less than 7 weeks of nivolumab. There was relapse after autologous stem cell transplantation in every patient, and there was variation in brentuximab vedotin exposure. Under best response, outcomes were complete response, partial response or progressive disease. General observations from the study: TCR diversity in CD4+, not CD8+, cells rose significantly by C4D1. What drove the repertoire differences, possibly disease activity or prior therapy, has not been defined.

The sequencing here drew on peripheral blood mononuclear cells (PBMCs), taken before the fourth cycle of nivolumab. The TCR was taken from a human donor with classical Hodgkin lymphoma. The chain is built from TRBV7-8 and TRBJ1-1, with 7 bases lining up with TRBD1. The CDR3 DNA sequence: TGTGCCAGCAGCTTCGCAACCGGGACAGTGAACACTGAAGCTTTCTTT. This codes for CASSFATGTVNTEAFF.